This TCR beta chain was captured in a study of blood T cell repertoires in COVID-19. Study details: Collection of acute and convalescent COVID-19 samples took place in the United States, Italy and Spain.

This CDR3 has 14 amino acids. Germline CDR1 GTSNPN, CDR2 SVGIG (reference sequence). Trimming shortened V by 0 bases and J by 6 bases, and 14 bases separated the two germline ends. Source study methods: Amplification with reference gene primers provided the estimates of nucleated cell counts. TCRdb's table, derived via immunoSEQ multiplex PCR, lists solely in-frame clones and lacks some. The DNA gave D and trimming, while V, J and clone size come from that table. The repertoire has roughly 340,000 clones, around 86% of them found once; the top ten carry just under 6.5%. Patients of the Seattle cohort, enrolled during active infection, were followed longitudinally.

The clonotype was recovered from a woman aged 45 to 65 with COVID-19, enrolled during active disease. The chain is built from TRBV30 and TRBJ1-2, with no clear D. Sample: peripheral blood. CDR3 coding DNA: TGTGCCTGGAGTGTACATGGTGAAGTTCATGGCTACACCTTC. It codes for CAWSVHGEVHGYTF.